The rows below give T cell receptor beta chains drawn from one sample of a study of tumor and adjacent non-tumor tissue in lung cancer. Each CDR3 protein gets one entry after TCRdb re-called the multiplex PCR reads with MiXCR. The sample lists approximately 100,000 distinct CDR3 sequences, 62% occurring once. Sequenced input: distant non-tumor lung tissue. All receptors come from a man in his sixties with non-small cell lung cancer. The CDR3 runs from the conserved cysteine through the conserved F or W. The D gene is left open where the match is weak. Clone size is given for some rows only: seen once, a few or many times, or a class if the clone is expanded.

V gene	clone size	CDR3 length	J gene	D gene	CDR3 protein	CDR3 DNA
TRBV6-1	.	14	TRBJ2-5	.	CASRAVRESETQYF	TGTGCCAGCAGGGCTGTGAGGGAGTCAGAGACCCAGTACTTC
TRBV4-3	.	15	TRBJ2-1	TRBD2	CASSQVLAEDIEQFF	TGCGCCAGCAGCCAAGTCCTAGCGGAAGATATTGAGCAATTCTTC
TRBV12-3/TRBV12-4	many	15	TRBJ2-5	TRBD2	CASSLYLAGGETQYF	TGTGCCAGCAGTTTATATCTAGCGGGAGGGGAGACCCAGTACTTC
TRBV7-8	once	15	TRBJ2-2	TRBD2	CDSSRRLAATGELFF	TGTGACAGCAGCCGAAGACTAGCAGCCACCGGGGAGCTGTTTTTT
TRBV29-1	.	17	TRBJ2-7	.	CSVEDPREGHCSYEHYF	TGCAGCGTTGAAGATCCTCGGGAAGGACATTGCTCCTACGAGCACTACTTC
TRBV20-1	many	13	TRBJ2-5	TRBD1	CSAFNRGQETQYF	TGCAGTGCTTTCAACAGGGGCCAAGAGACCCAGTACTTC
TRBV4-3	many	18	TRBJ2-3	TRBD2	CASSQEVPSGRGTDTQYF	TGCGCCAGCAGCCAAGAGGTCCCTAGCGGGAGGGGCACAGATACGCAGTATTTT
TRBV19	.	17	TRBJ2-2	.	CASRRPSVTLYTGELFF	TGTGCCAGTAGGAGACCTAGCGTGACATTGTACACCGGGGAGCTGTTTTTT
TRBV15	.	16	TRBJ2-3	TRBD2	CATSRGTSGRTDTQYF	TGTGCCACCAGCAGGGGGACTAGCGGGAGGACAGATACGCAGTATTTT
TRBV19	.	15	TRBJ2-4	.	CASSIAALYKNIQYF	TGTGCCAGTAGTATAGCGGCCCTCTACAAAAACATTCAGTACTTC
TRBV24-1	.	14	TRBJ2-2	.	CAASEPPRTGELFF	TGTGCCGCCAGTGAGCCCCCACGGACAGGGGAGCTGTTTTTT
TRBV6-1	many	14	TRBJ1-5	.	CATALGGIDQPQHF	TGTGCCACCGCCTTGGGGGGCATTGATCAGCCCCAGCATTTT
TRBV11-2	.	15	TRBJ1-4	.	CASSSRRGTNEKLFF	TGTGCCAGCAGCTCTAGAAGGGGCACTAATGAAAAACTGTTTTTT
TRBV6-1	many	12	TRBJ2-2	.	CASSQGAGELFF	TGTGCCAGCAGTCAAGGGGCCGGGGAGCTGTTTTTT
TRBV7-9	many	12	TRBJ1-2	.	CASSADIYGYTF	TGTGCCAGCAGCGCAGACATCTATGGCTACACCTTC
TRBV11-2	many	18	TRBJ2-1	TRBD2	CASSLKASGRAGWVEQFF	TGTGCCAGCAGCTTAAAAGCTAGCGGGAGGGCCGGGTGGGTTGAGCAGTTCTTC